The 13 T cell receptor beta chains listed next were all sequenced from one sample in a study of shared clonotypes between healthy human individuals. The method was immunoSEQ multiplex PCR; TCRdb's version includes in-frame clones alone and lacks a portion of them. The sample records roughly 2,500,000 clones, approximately 94% being singletons. Sample: naive CD4+ T cells from PBMCs. As to subset: CD45RA+ positively selected. These receptors were taken from a man aged 18 to 35 in good health. Some clones in this sample may be carry-over from other donors' samples.

This chain links TRBV4-1 with TRBJ2-5; D might be TRBD1 (6 bases). The CDR3 contains 13 residues. V was clipped by 1 base and J by 4 bases, with 7 bases between them. Germline V gene lookup returns CDR1 MGHRA and CDR2 YSYEKL. CDR3 DNA sequence: TGCGCCAGCAGCCAAGTAGGGGGAGAGACCCAGTACTTC. Residues: CASSQVGGETQYF.

V and J are TRBV19 and TRBJ2-7, with D unresolved. The CDR3 runs 16 residues. Trimming removed 3 bases from V and 0 bases from J, with 15 bases in between. Germline loops: CDR1 LNHDA, CDR2 SQIVND (reference sequence). The CDR3 loop reads CASSILGGSSSYEQYF. The CDR3 DNA follows: TGTGCCAGTAGTATCCTAGGCGGATCGAGCTCCTACGAGCAGTACTTC.

The sample holds one count of this clone. This chain links TRBV4-1 with TRBJ2-3, with a tentative D call TRBD1 (6 bases). This CDR3 spans 18 amino acids. V was shortened by 4 bases and J by 2 bases, with 22 bases between the two germline ends. Germline V gene sequence: CDR1 MGHRA, CDR2 YSYEKL. CDR3 sequence (DNA): TGCGCCAGCAGCCTACGGGGATTTACAGGGTCCCTCACAGATACGCAGTATTTT. Translating gives CASSLRGFTGSLTDTQYF.

The chain recombines TRBV5-1 with TRBJ2-2, with D uncertain. The CDR3 covers 16 residues. Trimming left V 4 bases short and J 0 bases short, with 13 bases between. Germline V gene lookup returns CDR1 SGHRS and CDR2 YFSETQ. The CDR3 DNA follows: TGCGCCAGCAGCGCAACGACTGTTTCGAACACCGGGGAGCTGTTTTTT. It codes for CASSATTVSNTGELFF.

The chain is built from TRBV2 and TRBJ2-2; D not certain. V lost 2 bases to trimming and J lost 2 bases, with 3 bases between them. Germline CDR1 reads SNHLY; CDR2 reads FYNNEI. The CDR3 is 13 amino acids. CDR3 in DNA: TGTGCCAGCAGTGAAATTAACACCGGGGAGCTGTTTTTT. It codes for CASSEINTGELFF.

In its sample, this clone was seen once. This chain connects TRBV6-1 to TRBJ1-2; TRBD1 is a possible D gene (5 bases). The germline CDR1 and CDR2 sequences are MNHNS and SASEGT. CDR3 length: 13 residues. The V end was cut by 7 bases, the J end by 3 bases, with 12 bases between. CDR3 DNA: TGTGCCAGCACCCCCGGGACGTACTATGGCTACACCTTC. Residues: CASTPGTYYGYTF.

This clone was recorded only once. CDR3 residues: CASATVSYNEQFF. CDR3 nucleotide sequence: TGTGCCAGCGCGACGGTCTCCTACAATGAGCAGTTCTTC. This sequence joins TRBV18 and TRBJ2-1; D is unclear. CDR1 is KGHSH and CDR2 is LQKENI in the germline V gene. With 8 bases removed from V and 0 bases from J, the gap between germline ends came to 8 bases. This CDR3 is 13 amino acids long.

The CDR3 nucleotides read TGTGCCAGCTCACCCTACGGACAGGTATCCTACAATGAGCAGTTCTTC. Protein sequence: CASSPYGQVSYNEQFF. This chain joins TRBV18 and TRBJ2-1, with 7 bases lining up with TRBD1. In germline, CDR1 is KGHSH, CDR2 LQKENI. After removal of 3 bases from V and 1 base from J, the junction contained 6 bases not matched to a gene. The CDR3 has 16 residues.

With regard to this clone: Other DNA sequences from this sample encode an identical CDR3 as well. V is TRBV18 and J is TRBJ1-5; D not certain. V was pared by 2 bases and J by 5 bases, with 7 bases between. The CDR3 is made up of 13 amino acids. Per the germline V gene, CDR1 is KGHSH and CDR2 is LQKENI. The CDR3 loop is CASSPGSDQPQHF. The CDR3 DNA reads as TGTGCCAGCTCACCAGGGTCCGATCAGCCCCAGCATTTT.

The chain links TRBV28 to TRBJ2-3; 11 bases agree with TRBD2. CDR3 length equals 15 residues. J gave up 4 bases and V 8 bases, and 8 bases lay outside the gene matches. In germline, CDR1 is MDHEN, CDR2 SYDVKM. The CDR3, as DNA: TGTGCCAGCGGAACTAGCGGGAGTGGCCCAGATACGCAGTATTTT. Translation: CASGTSGSGPDTQYF.

This clone has only one observation. The chain carries TRBV28 and TRBJ1-2, with D hard to call. V was shortened by 5 bases and J by 4 bases, with 17 bases between the two germline ends. Germline V gives CDR1 MDHEN, CDR2 SYDVKM. This CDR3 region has 15 residues. The chain's CDR3 is CASSQNPTGIYGYTF. For the CDR3, the DNA is TGTGCCAGCAGTCAGAACCCGACGGGGATCTATGGCTACACCTTC.

Here the CDR3 reads CASSRRGRSYEQYF. In nucleotides, the CDR3 is TGTGCCAGTAGTCGGCGGGGCAGAAGCTACGAGCAGTACTTC. The chain combines TRBV19 with TRBJ2-7; possible D gene TRBD2, 6 bases. Germline CDR1 reads LNHDA; CDR2 reads SQIVND (reference sequence). Trimming shortened V by 5 bases and J by 3 bases, and 14 bases separated the two germline ends. The CDR3 spans 14 residues.

The V call is TRBV9, the J call TRBJ2-7; tentatively, D is TRBD2 (5 bases). Germline CDR1 is SGDLS and CDR2 is YYNGEE. The V gene lost 4 bases and the J gene lost 3 bases, with 17 bases spanning the gap. The CDR3 is 15 residues long. In DNA form, the CDR3 reads TGTGCCAGCAGCCTAGGACTGTCCACCGACTACGAGCAGTACTTC. Protein product: CASSLGLSTDYEQYF. The full variable domain, its missing parts supplied by reference TRBV9 and TRBJ2-7, is DSGVTQTPKHLITATGQRVTLRCSPRSGDLSVYWYQQSLDQGLQFLIQYYNGEERAKGNILERFSAQQFPDLHSELNLSSLELGDSALYFCASSLGLSTDYEQYFGPGTRLTVT.